This TCR beta chain emerged from a study of molecular identifiers for immune sequencing clone quantification. Study as a whole: For replicates, RNA isolated from approximately 20,000 or 98,000 naive CD8 cells was divided into five portions, of which four were sequenced.

TCRdb re-derived calls from the PCR reads in MiXCR, one entry per CDR3 protein. This sample yields 88,000 or so distinct CDR3 sequences, of which 21% are seen a single time; around 1% belongs to the top ten. Deletions cut 0 bases from V and 2 bases from J, with 7 bases between. CDR1 and CDR2 from the germline V gene are MNHEY and SVGEGT. The CDR3 consists of 14 residues. Findings and limits, study-wide: For effector cells, clones above 20 RNA copies held over 97% of molecules; for naive cells, under 1%.

This clonotype has at least ten counts. Its antigen is unidentified. This sequence joins TRBV6-2 or TRBV6-3 and TRBJ2-5; no clear D gene. The receptor was isolated from a human donor in good health. Some libraries in this study had Jurkat cell RNA spiked in. The sequenced material came from naive CD8+ T cells from blood, with Jurkat cell RNA spiked in. This sample's subset: FACS-sorted CD8+CD4-CCR7+CD45RA+ naive T cells. CDR3 protein: CASSYSAPQETQYF. The CDR3 DNA reads TGTGCCAGCAGTTACTCGGCCCCTCAAGAGACCCAGTACTTC.